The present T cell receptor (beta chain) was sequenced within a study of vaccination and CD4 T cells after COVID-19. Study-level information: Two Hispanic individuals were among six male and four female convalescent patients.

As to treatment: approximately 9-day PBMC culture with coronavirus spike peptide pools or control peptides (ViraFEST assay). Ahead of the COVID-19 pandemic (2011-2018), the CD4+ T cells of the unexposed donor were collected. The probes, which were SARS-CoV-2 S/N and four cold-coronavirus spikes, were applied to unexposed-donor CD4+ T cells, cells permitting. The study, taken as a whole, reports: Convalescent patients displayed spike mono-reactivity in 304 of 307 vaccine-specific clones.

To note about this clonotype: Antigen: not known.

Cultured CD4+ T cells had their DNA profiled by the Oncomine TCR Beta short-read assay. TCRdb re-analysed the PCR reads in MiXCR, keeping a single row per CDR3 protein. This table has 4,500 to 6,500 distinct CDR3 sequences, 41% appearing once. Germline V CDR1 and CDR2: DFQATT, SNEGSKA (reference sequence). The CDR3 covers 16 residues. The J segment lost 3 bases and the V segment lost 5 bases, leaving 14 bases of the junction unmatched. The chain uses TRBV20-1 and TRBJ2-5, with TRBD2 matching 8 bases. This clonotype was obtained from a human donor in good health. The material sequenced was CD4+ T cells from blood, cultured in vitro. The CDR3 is CSAFLPPGLGEETQYF. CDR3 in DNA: TGCAGTGCTTTTCTTCCGCCGGGACTAGGGGAAGAGACCCAGTACTTC.